This T cell receptor beta chain was observed in a study of T-cell reconstitution after alpha-beta-depleted transplantation in children. The sample holds a few counts of this clonotype. Its target is unknown. The study, taken as a whole, reports: Expanded graft clones, several hundred of them, were reportedly the source of alpha-beta T cells about two months after transplant. Surviving recipient T cells and thymic progenitors accounted for the high day-60 TCRbeta diversity observed in some patients. After one year, T-cell counts and TCRbeta diversity mostly came from new T cells.

CDR1 SEHNR and CDR2 FQNEAQ come from the germline V gene (reference sequence). The CDR3 consists of 14 residues. V trimming: 4 bases; J trimming: 4 bases; junction bases outside the gene matches: 3. Unique molecular identifiers were incorporated into the prepared TCRbeta library. TCRdb reprocessed the PCR reads with MiXCR, giving one entry per CDR3 protein. The sample includes about 830,000 distinct CDR3 sequences, about 16% of them seen just once. The rearrangement links TRBV7-9 to TRBJ2-1; TRBD2 matches 8 bases. The sample consisted of PBMCs, mostly from graft donor cells, taken 360 days after TCRalphabeta/CD19-depleted stem cell transplant. This TCR came from a male patient aged 10-17 years who had a stem cell transplant for acute lymphoblastic leukemia, so the T cells may come from the graft donor. CDR3 residues: CASSWGGGYNEQFF. As DNA, the CDR3 is TGTGCCAGCAGCTGGGGCGGGGGGTACAATGAGCAGTTCTTC. The full variable domain, rest sourced from reference TRBV7-9 and TRBJ2-1, is DTGVSQNPRHKITKRGQNVTFRCDPISEHNRLYWYRQTLGQGPEFLTYFQNEAQLEKSRLLSDRFSAERPKGSFSTLEIQRTEQGDSAMYLCASSWGGGYNEQFFGPGTRLTVL.